Described below is a single T cell receptor beta chain sequence and its context. Sequencing was performed with immunoSEQ multiplex PCR; in TCRdb, only in-frame clones are kept and a portion is missing. The sample lists some 52,000 clones, approximately 92% occurring once. V lost 1 base and J lost 6; bases outside the gene matches: 4. The CDR3 loop spans 15 amino acids. Germline assignment: CDR1 SGHNT and CDR2 YYREEE (reference sequence). This entry is derived from a study of T cell changes during pregnancy in multiple sclerosis. The chain uses TRBV5-4 and TRBJ2-1; 10 bases are a match to TRBD2. Sequences were derived from CD4+ T cells from peripheral blood mononuclear cells, sampled in the third trimester of pregnancy. The receptor was isolated from a female donor with multiple sclerosis, enrolled in a pregnancy study. Here the CDR3 reads CASSLPTSGANEQFF. The CDR3 DNA reads as TGTGCCAGCAGCTTGCCTACTAGCGGGGCCAATGAGCAGTTCTTC.